These 25 T cell receptor beta chains were all obtained from the same sample, sequenced in a study of cytomegalovirus exposure and HLA in healthy donors. PCR employed 60 Vbeta and 13 Jbeta primers. Measured with immunoSEQ multiplex PCR; TCRdb has only the in-frame clones, and not every one. The sample shows around 50,000 clones, less than 85% of them seen only once. The sequenced sample was PBMCs. The receptor source for this set is a man aged 30 to 39 in good health and CMV-seropositive.

The chain joins TRBV21-1 to TRBJ1-4; the listed D gene, TRBD1, was not tested against the DNA. TRBV21-1 is designated a pseudogene. The CDR3 runs 15 residues. The CDR3 region has the DNA TGTGCCAGCAGCAAATGGGGACAGTCTAATGAAAAACTGTTTTTT. Translation gives CASSKWGQSNEKLFF.

The chain links TRBV4-2 to TRBJ1-4; D is perhaps TRBD1 (6 bases). CDR1 and CDR2 from the germline V gene are LGHNA and YNFKEQ. This CDR3 contains 18 residues. Trimming removed 3 bases at V and 1 base at J, with 18 bases between. The CDR3 DNA is TGTGCCAGCAGCCAGTCGGACAGCTCCGACGTAACTAATGAAAAACTGTTTTTT. Its translation: CASSQSDSSDVTNEKLFF.

The rearrangement uses TRBV5-1 and TRBJ1-4, with TRBD1 matching 7 bases. Germline lookup yields CDR1 SGHRS and CDR2 YFSETQ. There are 15 residues in the CDR3. Trimming cost V 4 bases and J 5 bases; bases outside gene matches: 8. The CDR3 nucleotides are TGCGCCAGCAGCGTCCGACAGGGACGAAATGAAAAACTGTTTTTT. This encodes CASSVRQGRNEKLFF.

The V gene is TRBV13, the J gene TRBJ1-5; D unclear. Germline V lookup: CDR1 PRHDT, CDR2 FYEKMQ (reference sequence). Trimming stripped 5 bases from V and 4 bases from J, with 12 bases between. The CDR3 is 14 residues long. The CDR3 DNA sequence: TGTGCCAGCAGCCTCCACACGGGAAATCAGCCCCAGCATTTT. This codes for CASSLHTGNQPQHF.

The V gene is TRBV28, the J gene TRBJ2-6, with D tentatively TRBD2 (5 bases). V lost 2 bases and J 0 bases, leaving 11 bases between the germline ends. The germline CDR1 and CDR2 sequences are MDHEN and SYDVKM. The CDR3 length is 17 residues. CDR3 DNA: TGTGCCAGCAGTTTACCCGGGGTCGGCTCTGGGGCCAACGTCCTGACTTTC. Translation gives CASSLPGVGSGANVLTF.

The genes are TRBV5-1 and TRBJ2-3, with TRBD1 identical over 7 bases. CDR1 SGHRS and CDR2 YFSETQ come from the germline V gene. This CDR3 region has 14 residues. V dropped 0 bases and J dropped 3; count of bases not matched to a gene: 1. CDR3 residues: CASSLEQGTDTQYF. CDR3 nucleotides: TGCGCCAGCAGCTTGGAACAGGGGACAGATACGCAGTATTTT.

The gene calls are TRBV6-4 and TRBJ2-1; 9 bases agree with TRBD2. Germline CDR1 is MRHNA and CDR2 is SNTAGT. The length of the CDR3 is 16 residues. Trimming at V came to 2 bases and at J to 10 bases, leaving 12 bases not matched to a gene. As DNA, the CDR3 is TGTGCCAGCAGTGACACCGTAGCGGGGGCGGTGGGGGAGCAGTTCTTC. This codes for CASSDTVAGAVGEQFF.

The table lists this clone with a count of one. V and J are TRBV5-1 and TRBJ2-5; no reliable D call. The CDR3 has 12 residues. V lost 0 bases to trimming and J lost 5 bases, with 5 bases between them. CDR1 and CDR2 (germline): SGHRS, YFSETQ. This chain's CDR3 is CASSLAVETQYF. The CDR3 DNA reads TGCGCCAGCAGCTTGGCGGTGGAGACCCAGTACTTC.

This clone was seen a few times. The chain combines TRBV6-5 with TRBJ1-2, with TRBD1 as a possible D gene (5 bases). This CDR3 is 13 amino acids long. Trimming left V 4 bases short and J 7 bases short, with 13 bases between. The germline V gene encodes CDR1 MNHEY and CDR2 SVGAGI. The CDR3 DNA follows: TGTGCCAGCAGTTCCCTGGGGGGTCTTGGCTACACCTTC. It codes for CASSSLGGLGYTF.

This sequence joins TRBV19 and TRBJ2-5, with 11 nucleotides matching TRBD2. Germline V gene sequence: CDR1 LNHDA, CDR2 SQIVND (reference sequence). The CDR3 runs 14 residues. The trim removed 7 bases at V and 7 bases at J, leaving 8 bases unmatched. The CDR3 nucleotides read TGTGCCAGTACCATAGCGGGGGGGCCCGGGACCCAGTACTTC. Translating it yields CASTIAGGPGTQYF.

The genes are TRBV19 and TRBJ1-2; no clear D. Germline CDR1 and CDR2: LNHDA and SQIVND (reference sequence). The CDR3 sequence is 13 residues long. V lost 4 bases and J lost 2, with 8 bases in between. The CDR3 loop is CASSRSQNYGYTF. CDR3 DNA: TGTGCCAGTAGTAGATCACAGAACTATGGCTACACCTTC.

Only a few counts were recorded for this clone. This chain links TRBV10-3 with TRBJ1-2; D is possibly TRBD1 (6 bases). Between the trimmed V and J ends, which lost 10 bases and 8 bases, there was a span of 17 bases. The CDR3 spans 12 residues. The V gene's germline CDR1 is ENHRY and CDR2 SYGVKD. In DNA form, the CDR3 reads TGTGCCACCCGAGACAGGATTTCGGGCTACACCTTC. Translating it yields CATRDRISGYTF.

This chain uses TRBV5-1 with TRBJ1-2; a weak D match, TRBD1 (6 bases). Trimming took 0 bases from V and 7 from J, leaving 19 bases between them. The CDR3 consists of 16 residues. CDR1 and CDR2 from the germline V gene are SGHRS and YFSETQ. CDR3 sequence reads: CASSLGHRDNRSGYTF. DNA of the CDR3: TGCGCCAGCAGCTTGGGACACCGGGACAACCGAAGTGGCTACACCTTC.

There are a few counts of this clone. V usage is TRBV4-1 and J usage is TRBJ1-1; TRBD1 matches 9 bases. From germline, CDR1 is MGHRA and CDR2 YSYEKL. The CDR3 loop spans 15 amino acids. J was trimmed by 3 bases and V by 8 bases; bases with no gene match: 10. The CDR3 DNA is TGCGCCAGCGGTGTAGGGACAGGGATGGACACTGAAGCTTTCTTT. Translation: CASGVGTGMDTEAFF.

J is TRBJ1-3 and V is TRBV5-1; D is unclear. The ends were cut back, 4 bases at V and 7 bases at J, with 15 bases in the middle. There are 14 residues in the CDR3. Per germline, CDR1 SGHRS and CDR2 YFSETQ. The CDR3 spells CASSETAGGNTIYF. The CDR3 DNA is TGCGCCAGCAGCGAAACGGCGGGAGGGAACACCATATATTTT.

The rearrangement joins TRBV7-2 to TRBJ1-2, with unresolved D. Germline assignment: CDR1 SGHTA and CDR2 FQGNSA. The CDR3 sequence is 14 residues long. V lost 0 bases to trimming and J lost 8 bases, with 13 bases between them. CDR3 amino acids: CASSLARRAGGYTF. The CDR3 region has the DNA TGTGCCAGCAGCTTAGCTCGGCGGGCTGGGGGCTACACCTTC.

The V and J genes are TRBV11-1 and TRBJ2-3; a weak D match, TRBD2 (7 bases). The CDR3 spans 14 residues. Germline assignment: CDR1 SGHAT and CDR2 FQDESV (reference sequence). V was pared by 4 bases and J by 4 bases, with 12 bases between. CDR3 protein: CASSSRGAPDTQYF. DNA of the CDR3: TGTGCCAGCAGCTCCCGGGGGGCCCCAGATACGCAGTATTTT.

The CDR3 DNA follows: TGTGCCAGCAGTCGGGGTCTCGGCTACACCTTC. Translating it yields CASSRGLGYTF. The V call is TRBV11-1, the J call TRBJ1-2; D remains unclear. Germline CDR1 reads SGHAT; CDR2 reads FQDESV (reference sequence). V dropped 6 bases and J dropped 8 bases, with 10 bases sitting between them. This CDR3 has 11 residues.

V and J are TRBV2 and TRBJ1-2; TRBD1 might be the D (5 bases). The CDR3 length is 15 residues. Germline V gives CDR1 SNHLY, CDR2 FYNNEI. The V gene lost 8 bases and the J gene lost 4 bases, with 20 bases spanning the gap. The DNA of the CDR3 is TGTGCCAGCTCAAAGGGGCAGACCATTAGCTATGGCTACACCTTC. Protein product: CASSKGQTISYGYTF. The full variable domain, in which reference TRBV2 and TRBJ1-2 provide the parts outside the CDR3, is EPEVTQTPSHQVTQMGQEVILRCVPISNHLYFYWYRQILGQKVEFLVSFYNNEISEKSEIFDDQFSVERPDGSNFTLKIRSTKLEDSAMYFCASSKGQTISYGYTFGSGTRLTVV.

The chain couples TRBV19 to TRBJ2-3; 7 positions match TRBD1. The CDR3 runs to 16 residues. The trim removed 5 bases at V and 6 bases at J, leaving 14 bases unmatched. The germline gives CDR1 LNHDA, CDR2 SQIVND (reference sequence). The CDR3 loop is CASSVPGQWPRDTQYF. The CDR3 nucleotides are TGTGCCAGTAGTGTACCGGGACAGTGGCCAAGGGATACGCAGTATTTT.

The chain is built from TRBV2 and TRBJ2-1; 13 positions agree with TRBD2. V was pared by 5 bases and J by 8 bases, with 6 bases of the junction left unmatched. Germline lookup yields CDR1 SNHLY and CDR2 FYNNEI. CDR3 size: 15 residues. CDR3 sequence: CASSFRLAGGDEQFF. The CDR3 DNA reads TGTGCCAGCAGTTTCCGACTAGCGGGGGGCGATGAGCAGTTCTTC.

The chain carries TRBV5-6 and TRBJ1-5; tentatively, D is TRBD1 (6 bases). The CDR3 loop spans 14 amino acids. From germline, CDR1 is SGHDT and CDR2 YYEEEE. Trimming took off 1 base at V and 1 base at J, with 6 bases between the two ends. CDR3 sequence: CASSLTGSNQPQHF. Written as DNA, the CDR3 is TGTGCCAGCAGCTTGACAGGGAGCAATCAGCCCCAGCATTTT.

The chain links TRBV5-5 to TRBJ1-6; 7 nucleotides match TRBD1. Germline CDR1 and CDR2: SGHKS and YYEKEE (reference sequence). Trimming cost V 7 bases and J 6 bases; bases outside gene matches: 7. This CDR3 region has 14 residues. The CDR3: CASLQGQSNSPLHF. DNA of the CDR3: TGTGCCAGCTTACAGGGGCAATCTAATTCACCCCTCCACTTT.

Only one count was recorded for this clone. The V and J genes are TRBV7-9 and TRBJ2-7; D may be TRBD1 (6 bases). Germline V CDR1 and CDR2: SEHNR, FQNEAQ (reference sequence). V lost 3 bases to trimming and J lost 0 bases, with 6 bases between them. The CDR3 spans 13 residues. In nucleotides, the CDR3 is TGTGCCAGCAGCTTGGACAGCTCCTACGAGCAGTACTTC. This sequence encodes CASSLDSSYEQYF.

The genes are TRBV29-1 and TRBJ1-1; TRBD1 is a possible D gene (6 bases). CDR3 size: 12 residues. Germline CDR1 and CDR2: SQVTM and ANQGSEA. V lost 7 bases to trimming and J lost 3 bases, with 12 bases between them. The CDR3 loop is CSADSTYTEAFF. DNA for the CDR3: TGCAGCGCGGACAGCACTTACACTGAAGCTTTCTTT.